This T cell receptor (beta chain) derives from a study of T-cell reconstitution after alpha-beta-depleted transplantation in children. Study findings and constraints: Expanded graft clones numbering several hundred reportedly gave rise to alpha-beta T cells about two months after transplant. Newly made T cells mostly supplied T-cell counts and diversity one year after transplant.

A TCRbeta library incorporating unique molecular identifiers was prepared. MiXCR, applied by TCRdb to the PCR reads, yields one record per CDR3 protein. The sample shows fewer than 700,000 distinct CDR3 sequences, about 23% of them seen only once. The table lists this clonotype with a few counts. Its antigen remains unknown. Germline CDR1 MDHEN, CDR2 SYDVKM. The CDR3 has 13 amino acids. Trimming cost V 6 bases and J 2 bases, with 11 bases left between them. The TCR sequence derives from a boy younger than two who had a stem cell transplant for acute myeloid leukemia, so the T cells may come from the graft donor. Sequenced material: PBMCs, mostly from graft donor cells, taken 360 days after TCRalphabeta/CD19-depleted stem cell transplant. The J gene is TRBJ2-7, the V gene TRBV28, with D possibly TRBD1 on 6 matching bases. The CDR3 is CASSQDSPYEQYV. Written as DNA, the CDR3 is TGTGCCAGCAGCCAGGACAGTCCCTACGAGCAGTACGTC.